Below, 28 T cell receptor beta chains from the same sample are listed, as sequenced in a study of T cell responses to AZD1222 COVID-19 vaccine. Produced via immunoSEQ multiplex PCR; TCRdb's table is partial and in-frame only. The sample lists approximately 120,000 clones, approximately 91% occurring once. This sample comprised peripheral blood, obtained on day 0 of MenACWY control vaccination. Receptor source: an adult in good health.

The V call is TRBV5-1, the J call TRBJ2-5; D remains ambiguous. This CDR3 has 13 amino acids. Germline V gene data show CDR1 as SGHRS and CDR2 as YFSETQ. Trimming removed 4 bases at V and 0 bases at J, with 7 bases between. The CDR3 region is CASSTGYQETQYF. The CDR3 coding sequence is TGCGCCAGCAGCACCGGGTACCAAGAGACCCAGTACTTC.

V is TRBV5-5 and J is TRBJ2-1; possibly TRBD2 for D (7 bases). Deletions cut 3 bases from V and 0 bases from J, with 19 bases between. Germline V CDR1 and CDR2: SGHKS, YYEKEE (reference sequence). This CDR3 is built from 18 residues. CDR3 residues: CASSSLNLAGASYNEQFF. Here the CDR3 DNA reads TGTGCCAGCAGCTCGCTCAATCTGGCGGGGGCCTCCTACAATGAGCAGTTCTTC.

The rearrangement links TRBV30 to TRBJ1-1; D remains unclear. The CDR3 length is 11 residues. The germline V and J ends were trimmed by 4 bases and 6 bases, with 9 bases remaining between them. Germline V gene lookup returns CDR1 GTSNPN and CDR2 SVGIG (reference sequence). CDR3 loop: CAWNGRAEAFF. The CDR3 DNA reads as TGTGCCTGGAACGGTAGAGCTGAAGCTTTCTTT.

The gene calls are TRBV28 and TRBJ1-5; D is unclear. With 7 bases removed from V and 0 bases from J, the gap between germline ends came to 10 bases. This CDR3 is built from 14 residues. Germline V lookup: CDR1 MDHEN, CDR2 SYDVKM. CDR3 sequence: CASIAFISNQPQHF. The CDR3 DNA follows: TGTGCCAGCATTGCCTTCATTAGCAATCAGCCCCAGCATTTT.

This clone was observed once. The chain couples TRBV18 to TRBJ1-4, with 8 positions matching TRBD1. V trimming: 0 bases; J trimming: 8 bases; junction bases outside the gene matches: 5. In germline, CDR1 is KGHSH, CDR2 LQKENI. The CDR3 length is 15 residues. The CDR3 region is CASSPPGQGGEKLFF. CDR3 nucleotide sequence: TGTGCCAGCTCACCACCAGGACAGGGAGGAGAAAAACTGTTTTTT. Full variable domain (outside the CDR3, taken from reference TRBV18 and TRBJ1-4): NAGVMQNPRHLVRRRGQEARLRCSPMKGHSHVYWYRQLPEEGLKFMVYLQKENIIDESGMPKERFSAEFPKEGPSILRIQQVVRGDSAAYFCASSPPGQGGEKLFFGSGTQLSVL.

The chain is built from TRBV6-4 and TRBJ2-3, with D possibly called TRBD1 or TRBD2 (5 bases each). Germline V gene lookup returns CDR1 MRHNA and CDR2 SNTAGT. There are 15 residues in the CDR3. V gave up 4 bases and J gave up 2 bases, with 13 bases separating them. CDR3 nucleotide sequence: TGTGCCAGCAGTGCCATTTTCGGGGCCACAGATACGCAGTATTTT. Protein: CASSAIFGATDTQYF.

The V call is TRBV5-1, the J call TRBJ1-3, with TRBD1 identical over 8 bases. CDR3 length: 15 residues. Germline V gene lookup returns CDR1 SGHRS and CDR2 YFSETQ. The ends lost 4 bases at V and 0 bases at J; junction bases unmatched: 3. CDR3 nucleotide sequence: TGCGCCAGCAGCGACAGGGGAGGCTCTGGAAACACCATATATTTT. It translates to CASSDRGGSGNTIYF.

In its sample, this clone was seen once. The V call is TRBV27, the J call TRBJ1-5; D remains ambiguous. The ends were cut back, 10 bases at V and 4 bases at J, with 8 bases in the middle. The CDR3 spans 11 residues. Germline lookup yields CDR1 MNHEY and CDR2 SMNVEV (reference sequence). CDR3 loop: CAIGVNQPQHF. CDR3 nucleotide sequence: TGTGCCATTGGGGTTAATCAGCCCCAGCATTTT.

The V gene is TRBV7-2, the J gene TRBJ2-1; D not certain. This CDR3 has 15 residues. Trimming took 4 bases from V and 0 from J, leaving 10 bases between them. Looked up from germline, CDR1 is SGHTA and CDR2 is FQGNSA. The CDR3 loop reads CASSSSPSSYNEQFF. DNA of the CDR3: TGTGCCAGCAGCTCCAGCCCCAGCTCCTACAATGAGCAGTTCTTC.

The chain has TRBV11-3 and TRBJ2-1; D assignment may be TRBD1 or TRBD2 (7 bases each). V was trimmed by 0 bases and J by 2 bases, leaving 17 bases between them. The CDR3 has 18 amino acids. Germline CDR1 SGHNT, CDR2 YENEEA. This chain's CDR3 is CASSLDQGGTTAYNEQFF. CDR3 nucleotide sequence: TGTGCCAGCAGCTTAGATCAGGGGGGGACTACGGCCTACAATGAGCAGTTCTTC.

The chain has TRBV6-5 and TRBJ2-1; no clear D. The germline CDR1 and CDR2 sequences are MNHEY and SVGAGI. The V and J ends lost 6 bases and 2 bases respectively, with 14 bases between them. The CDR3 length is 15 residues. The CDR3 DNA reads TGTGCCAGCAGCCCCACCGTTCGGACCTACAATGAGCAGTTCTTC. It translates to CASSPTVRTYNEQFF.

The table lists this clone with a count of one. This chain links TRBV6-7 with TRBJ1-3; possibly TRBD1 for D (6 bases). TRBV6-7 counts as an open reading frame of uncertain function. V was pared by 8 bases and J by 0 bases, with 17 bases between. The CDR3 sequence is 16 residues long. CDR3 protein: CASSHGQIISGNTIYF. CDR3 bases: TGTGCCAGCTCCCACGGACAGATTATCTCTGGAAACACCATATATTTT.

This clone was observed a single time. The gene calls are TRBV2 and TRBJ1-2, with a tentative D call TRBD1 (5 bases). The V gene lost 4 bases and the J gene lost 8 bases, with 14 bases spanning the gap. The CDR3 runs to 13 residues. Germline assignment: CDR1 SNHLY and CDR2 FYNNEI. The CDR3 sequence: CASSAGRESGYTF. The CDR3 nucleotides read TGTGCCAGCAGTGCGGGCAGGGAGAGCGGCTACACCTTC. Based on the CDR3 plus reference TRBV2 and TRBJ1-2, the full variable domain is EPEVTQTPSHQVTQMGQEVILRCVPISNHLYFYWYRQILGQKVEFLVSFYNNEISEKSEIFDDQFSVERPDGSNFTLKIRSTKLEDSAMYFCASSAGRESGYTFGSGTRLTVV.

The V and J genes are TRBV13 and TRBJ2-7; 15 bases align to TRBD2. V shed 5 bases, J shed 5 bases, and the junction held 10 bases outside the gene matches. CDR3 length equals 17 residues. In germline, CDR1 is PRHDT, CDR2 FYEKMQ (reference sequence). The CDR3 DNA follows: TGTGCCAGCAGCCCCCATGGGACTAGCGGGAGGTCCCACGAGCAGTACTTC. This sequence encodes CASSPHGTSGRSHEQYF.

This clone showed up just a few times. The same CDR3 is also encoded by other DNA sequences in this sample. The chain couples TRBV25-1 to TRBJ1-3, with no clear D. This CDR3 is built from 17 residues. Germline CDR1 is MGHDK and CDR2 is SYGVNS. Trimming left V 3 bases short and J 0 bases short, with 15 bases between. The CDR3 here is CASSEPIGPVSGNTIYF. As DNA, the CDR3 is TGTGCCAGCAGTGAGCCCATCGGGCCCGTCTCTGGAAACACCATATATTTT.

The chain links TRBV5-1 to TRBJ2-1, with 9 bases identical to TRBD2. Germline trimming cut 0 bases from V and 3 bases from J; bases unmatched to any gene: 13. CDR3 size: 19 residues. Germline lookup yields CDR1 SGHRS and CDR2 YFSETQ. The CDR3 sequence: CASSLGRGAGGGSYNEQFF. The CDR3 DNA is TGCGCCAGCAGCTTGGGACGAGGAGCGGGGGGCGGTAGCTACAATGAGCAGTTCTTC.

As DNA, the CDR3 is TGCGCCAGCAGCGACACCTATGGCTACACCTTC. Residues: CASSDTYGYTF. The rearrangement uses TRBV5-1 and TRBJ1-2; D not certain. Germline values: CDR1 SGHRS, CDR2 YFSETQ. The germline V and J ends were trimmed by 4 bases and 4 bases, with 5 bases remaining between them. The CDR3 is made up of 11 amino acids.

The chain links TRBV5-1 to TRBJ2-3, with no clear D. Germline V CDR1 and CDR2: SGHRS, YFSETQ. The CDR3 has 15 residues. Between the trimmed V and J ends, which lost 0 bases and 3 bases, there was a span of 11 bases. The CDR3 spells CASSLVGIGTDTQYF. As DNA, the CDR3 is TGCGCCAGCAGCTTGGTGGGGATCGGGACAGATACGCAGTATTTT.

V and J are TRBV3-1 (or the pseudogene TRBV3-2) and TRBJ1-4, with 8 bases that match TRBD1. The CDR3 has 15 residues. With 1 base clipped from V and 7 bases from J, the junction kept 5 bases outside the gene matches. The V gene's germline CDR1 is LGHDT and CDR2 YNNKEL (reference sequence). The CDR3 is CASSQVAGGGEKLFF. The CDR3 DNA follows: TGTGCCAGCAGCCAAGTAGCAGGGGGCGGTGAAAAACTGTTTTTT.

This chain uses TRBV5-1 with TRBJ1-2; TRBD1 agrees at 9 bases. Germline V CDR1 and CDR2: SGHRS, YFSETQ. Trimming cost V 4 bases and J 0 bases; bases outside gene matches: 4. CDR3 size: 15 residues. This CDR3 is CASSVQGAANYGYTF. The DNA for the CDR3 is TGCGCCAGCAGCGTACAGGGGGCTGCTAACTATGGCTACACCTTC.

This chain connects TRBV6-2 or TRBV6-3 to TRBJ2-2; 7 bases agree with TRBD2. CDR3 length: 17 residues. Germline assignment: CDR1 MNHEY and CDR2 SVGEGT. J was trimmed by 7 bases and V by 7 bases; bases with no gene match: 18. In DNA form, the CDR3 reads TGTGCCAGCACCTACTCCAGGGAGGGGATTACCTTCGGGGAGCTGTTTTTT. Its protein is CASTYSREGITFGELFF.

The chain employs TRBV9 and TRBJ1-6, with no clear D. The CDR3 runs 14 residues. Germline-derived CDR1 and CDR2 are SGDLS and YYNGEE. The V gene lost 0 bases and the J gene lost 6 bases, with 7 bases spanning the gap. CDR3 nucleotides: TGTGCCAGCAGCGTAGGACGGGGTAATTCACCCCTCCACTTT. This sequence encodes CASSVGRGNSPLHF. Based on the CDR3 plus reference TRBV9 and TRBJ1-6, the full variable domain is DSGVTQTPKHLITATGQRVTLRCSPRSGDLSVYWYQQSLDQGLQFLIQYYNGEERAKGNILERFSAQQFPDLHSELNLSSLELGDSALYFCASSVGRGNSPLHFGNGTRLTVT.

The chain employs TRBV15 and TRBJ1-5; D is unclear. V gave up 0 bases and J gave up 3 bases, with 12 bases separating them. The CDR3 covers 16 residues. The V gene's germline CDR1 is LNHNV and CDR2 YYDKDF (reference sequence). The CDR3 DNA sequence: TGTGCCACCAGCAGAGATATCAACAGACACAATCAGCCCCAGCATTTT. It yields the protein CATSRDINRHNQPQHF.

This clone turned up a few times. This chain connects TRBV3-1 (or the pseudogene TRBV3-2) to TRBJ1-5; D is uncertain. Per germline, CDR1 LGHDT and CDR2 YNNKEL (reference sequence). The CDR3 has 13 amino acids. Trimming took off 1 base at V and 5 bases at J, with 6 bases between the two ends. CDR3 in amino acids: CASSQATDQPQHF. The CDR3 DNA sequence: TGTGCCAGCAGCCAAGCAACCGATCAGCCCCAGCATTTT.

The chain has TRBV28 and TRBJ2-7; 14 positions match TRBD2. The CDR3 has 16 amino acids. After removal of 3 bases from V and 3 bases from J, the junction contained 4 bases not matched to a gene. Germline V gives CDR1 MDHEN, CDR2 SYDVKM. CDR3 nucleotide sequence: TGTGCCAGCAGTTTTGCCGGGACTAGCGGGAGCTACGAGCAGTACTTC. Its protein product is CASSFAGTSGSYEQYF.

Only a few counts were recorded for this clone. Sequence at one end of the junction differs from germline and may be a read error. The J gene is TRBJ1-2, the V gene TRBV5-1; 10 bases fit TRBD1. The CDR3 runs to 14 residues. Germline loops: CDR1 SGHRS, CDR2 YFSETQ. This CDR3 reads CASSWDRGNDGYTF. CDR3 nucleotide sequence: TGCGCCAGCAGTTGGGACAGGGGTAACGATGGCTACACCTTC.

This chain connects TRBV6-5 to TRBJ2-1, with 8 bases that match TRBD1. Looked up from germline, CDR1 is MNHEY and CDR2 is SVGAGI. This CDR3 contains 11 residues. Losses at the gene ends were 6 bases for V and 12 bases for J; bases not matched to a gene: 4. CDR3 DNA sequence: TGTGCCAGCAGGGACGACAGGGGGCAGTTCTTC. This codes for CASRDDRGQFF.

The gene calls are TRBV7-6 and TRBJ1-5; 10 positions agree with TRBD1. CDR3 length: 15 residues. Germline V gene lookup returns CDR1 SGHVS and CDR2 FNYEAQ. V shed 1 base, J shed 6 bases, and the junction held 3 bases outside the gene matches. CDR3 sequence reads: CASSLGTGGSQPQHF. The CDR3 DNA is TGTGCCAGCAGCTTAGGGACAGGGGGGAGTCAGCCCCAGCATTTT.